This passage covers 4 T cell receptor beta chains from one sample sequenced in a study of T cells after yellow fever vaccination. Each CDR3 protein gets one entry after TCRdb re-called the 5' RACE reads with MiXCR. The sample lists under 200,000 distinct CDR3 sequences, 8% to 13% occurring once. Sample: CD8+ T cells sorted from PBMCs, taken 15 days after the yellow fever booster vaccination. These receptors came from a man between 18 and 35 years old who received the YFV17D yellow fever vaccine.

This clonotype was picked up a small number of times. This rearrangement joins TRBV7-8 to TRBJ2-5; no definite D call. V shed 5 bases and J shed 0 bases, with 13 bases lying between them. Germline CDR1 and CDR2: SGHVS and FQNEAQ. CDR3 length equals 15 residues. Here the CDR3 DNA reads TGTGCCAGCAGCGACATGGTTCTCGACCAAGAGACCCAGTACTTC. It encodes CASSDMVLDQETQYF.

The table lists this clonotype with a few counts. The J gene is TRBJ2-2, the V gene TRBV3-1, with D uncertain. CDR1 is LGHDT, CDR2 YNNKEL, per germline (reference sequence). The CDR3 is made up of 17 amino acids. Trimming removed 0 bases from V and 8 bases from J, with 19 bases in between. The CDR3 protein is CASSQDRGETNAGELFF. The CDR3 region has the DNA TGTGCCAGCAGCCAAGATCGAGGCGAGACCAACGCTGGGGAGCTGTTTTTT.

This clonotype has only one observation. At one end, the junction sequence differs from germline, possibly due to a read error. V and J are TRBV9 and TRBJ1-1; D is ambiguous. This CDR3 region has 15 residues. In germline, CDR1 is SGDLS, CDR2 YYNGEE. The CDR3 coding sequence is TGTGCCAGCAGCGCTCCCGGTGGGCTGAACACTGATGCTTTCTTT. The encoded protein is CASSAPGGLNTDAFF.

This clonotype came up a few times. The rearrangement uses TRBV4-3 and TRBJ2-6; D gene unclear. In germline, CDR1 is LGHNA, CDR2 YSLEER. The V end lost 0 bases, the J end lost 0 bases, and 6 bases lay between the germline ends. The CDR3 has 16 residues. CDR3 region: CASSQDSHSGANVLTF. The CDR3 DNA reads as TGCGCCAGCAGCCAAGACAGCCACTCTGGGGCCAACGTCCTGACTTTC.